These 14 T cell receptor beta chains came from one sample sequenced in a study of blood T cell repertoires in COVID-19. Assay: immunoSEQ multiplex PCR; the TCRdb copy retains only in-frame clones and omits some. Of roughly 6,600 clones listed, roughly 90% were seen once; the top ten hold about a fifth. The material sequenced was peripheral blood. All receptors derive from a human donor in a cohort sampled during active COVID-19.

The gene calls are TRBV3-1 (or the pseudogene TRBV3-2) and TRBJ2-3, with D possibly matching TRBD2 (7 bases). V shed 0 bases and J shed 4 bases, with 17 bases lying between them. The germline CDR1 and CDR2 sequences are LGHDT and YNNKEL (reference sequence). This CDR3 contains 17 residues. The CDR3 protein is CASSQDLWGGAADTQYF. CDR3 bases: TGTGCCAGCAGCCAAGATCTGTGGGGGGGGGCCGCAGATACGCAGTATTTT.

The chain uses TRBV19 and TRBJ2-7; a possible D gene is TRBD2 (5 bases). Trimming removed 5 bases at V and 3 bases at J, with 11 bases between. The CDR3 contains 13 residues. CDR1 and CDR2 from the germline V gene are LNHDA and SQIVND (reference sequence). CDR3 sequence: CASSFNRDYEQYF. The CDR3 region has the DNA TGTGCCAGTAGTTTCAACCGGGACTACGAGCAGTACTTC.

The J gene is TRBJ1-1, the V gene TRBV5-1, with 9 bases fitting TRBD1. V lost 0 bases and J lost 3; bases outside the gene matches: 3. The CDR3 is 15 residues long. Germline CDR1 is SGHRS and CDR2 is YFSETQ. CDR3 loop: CASSLERQGDTEAFF. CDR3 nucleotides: TGCGCCAGCAGCTTGGAACGACAGGGGGACACTGAAGCTTTCTTT.

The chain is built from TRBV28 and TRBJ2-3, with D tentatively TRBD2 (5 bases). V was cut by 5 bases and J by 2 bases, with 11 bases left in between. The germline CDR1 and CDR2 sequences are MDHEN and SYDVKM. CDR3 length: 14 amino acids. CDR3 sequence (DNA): TGTGCCAGCAGTGGCAGCGGTACCACAGATACGCAGTATTTT. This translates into CASSGSGTTDTQYF.

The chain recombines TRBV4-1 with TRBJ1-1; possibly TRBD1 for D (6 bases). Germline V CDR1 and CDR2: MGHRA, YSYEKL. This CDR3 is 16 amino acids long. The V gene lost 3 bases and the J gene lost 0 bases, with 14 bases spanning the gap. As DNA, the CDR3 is TGCGCCAGCAGCCAGACCCCCGGGACATTGAACACTGAAGCTTTCTTT. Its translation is CASSQTPGTLNTEAFF.

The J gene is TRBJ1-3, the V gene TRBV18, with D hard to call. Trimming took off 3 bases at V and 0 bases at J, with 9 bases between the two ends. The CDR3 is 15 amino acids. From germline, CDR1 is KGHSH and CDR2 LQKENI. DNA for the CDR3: TGTGCCAGCTCACCCGGACTGCCCTCTGGAAACACCATATATTTT. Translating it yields CASSPGLPSGNTIYF.

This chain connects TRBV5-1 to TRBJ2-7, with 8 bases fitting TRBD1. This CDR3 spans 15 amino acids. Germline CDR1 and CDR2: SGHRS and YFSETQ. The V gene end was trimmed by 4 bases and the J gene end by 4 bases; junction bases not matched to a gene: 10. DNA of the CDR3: TGCGCCAGCAGCCTTGGACAGGGAACTTCGTACGAGCAGTACTTC. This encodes CASSLGQGTSYEQYF.

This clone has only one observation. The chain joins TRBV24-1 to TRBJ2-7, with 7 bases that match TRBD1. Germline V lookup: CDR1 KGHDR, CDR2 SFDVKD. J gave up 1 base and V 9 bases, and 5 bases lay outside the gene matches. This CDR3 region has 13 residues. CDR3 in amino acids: CATEGTASYEQYF. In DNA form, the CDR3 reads TGTGCCACCGAGGGGACAGCTTCCTACGAGCAGTACTTC.

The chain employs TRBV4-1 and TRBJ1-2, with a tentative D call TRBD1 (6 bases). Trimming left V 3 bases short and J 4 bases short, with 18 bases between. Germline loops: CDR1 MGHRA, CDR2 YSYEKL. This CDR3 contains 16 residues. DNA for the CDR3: TGCGCCAGCAGCCATATCCGCGGCAGGGGCATCTATGGCTACACCTTC. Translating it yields CASSHIRGRGIYGYTF.

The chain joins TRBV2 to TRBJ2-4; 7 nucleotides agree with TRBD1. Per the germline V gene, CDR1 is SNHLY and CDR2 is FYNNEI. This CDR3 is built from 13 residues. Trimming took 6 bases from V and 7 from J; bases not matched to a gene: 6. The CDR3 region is CASRWDSENIQYF. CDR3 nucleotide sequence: TGTGCCAGCAGGTGGGACAGTGAGAACATTCAGTACTTC.

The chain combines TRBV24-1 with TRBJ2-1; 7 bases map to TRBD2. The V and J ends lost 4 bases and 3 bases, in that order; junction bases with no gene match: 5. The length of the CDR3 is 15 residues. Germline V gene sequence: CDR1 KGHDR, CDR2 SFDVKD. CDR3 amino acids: CATSDRTSDYNEQFF. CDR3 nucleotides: TGTGCCACCAGTGACCGAACTAGCGACTACAATGAGCAGTTCTTC.

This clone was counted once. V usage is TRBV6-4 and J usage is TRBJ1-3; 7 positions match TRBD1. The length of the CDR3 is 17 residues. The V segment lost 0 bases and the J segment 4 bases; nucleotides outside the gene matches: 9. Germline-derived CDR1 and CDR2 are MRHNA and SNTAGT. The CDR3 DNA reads TGTGCCAGCAGTGACTCGGTGCGCAGGGGGTCGGGAAACACCATATATTTT. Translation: CASSDSVRRGSGNTIYF.

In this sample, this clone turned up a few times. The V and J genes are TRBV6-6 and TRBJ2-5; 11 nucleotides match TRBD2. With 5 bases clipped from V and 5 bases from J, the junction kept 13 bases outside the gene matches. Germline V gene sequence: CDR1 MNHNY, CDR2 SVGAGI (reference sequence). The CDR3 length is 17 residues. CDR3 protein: CASSQRIAGGPGETQYF. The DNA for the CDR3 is TGTGCCAGCAGTCAAAGGATAGCGGGAGGGCCAGGGGAGACCCAGTACTTC.

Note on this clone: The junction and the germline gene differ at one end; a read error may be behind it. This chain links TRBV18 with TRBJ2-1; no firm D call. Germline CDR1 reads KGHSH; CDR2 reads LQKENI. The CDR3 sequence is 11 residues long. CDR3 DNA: TGTGCCAGCTCCCCACTTGAGGAGCAGTTCTTC. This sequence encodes CASSPLEEQFF.